This TCR beta chain was identified during a study of lymphopenia after photon versus proton radiotherapy. Study-level points and caveats: Photon-treated patients lost naive T cells and TCR diversity; proton-treated stayed stable. Authors raise, but do not show, better survival with proton therapy. After the lymphocyte nadir, photon-treated repertoires showed oligoclonal expansion, especially of CD8+ Temra cells. In patients who died, overall survival fell as post-nadir TCR diversity dropped more.

As concerns this clone: What it binds is not known.

TCRdb keeps only in-frame clones here, not all; method: immunoSEQ multiplex PCR. Of 35,000 to 45,000 clones listed, roughly four fifths are singletons. The CDR3 runs to 18 residues. V was trimmed by 5 bases and J by 6 bases, leaving 25 bases between them. Germline CDR1 is MDHEN and CDR2 is SYDVKM. Sequencing was performed on peripheral blood, taken from a patient treated with proton-based radiotherapy. This receptor was identified in a woman between 70 and 85 years old with pancreatic cancer. The V gene is TRBV28, the J gene TRBJ1-4; tentatively, D is TRBD1 (6 bases). CDR3 residues: CASSISQGIGSLDEKLFF. CDR3 nucleotides: TGTGCCAGCAGTATATCACAGGGCATAGGGAGCCTAGATGAAAAACTGTTTTTT.